The 25 T cell receptor beta chains listed next were all sequenced from one sample in a study of CD8 T cells in Susac syndrome. Random-hexamer reverse transcription was applied to roughly 0.5 to 1 ug RNA. TCRdb re-analysed the immunoSEQ multiplex PCR reads in MiXCR, keeping a single row per CDR3 protein. This sample has over 95,000 distinct CDR3 sequences, with 80% to 95% found just once. Sequences were obtained from CD4+ T cells from PBMCs. The receptors derive from a human donor in good health.

The chain recombines TRBV6-2 or TRBV6-3 with TRBJ2-1; TRBD2 aligns across 11 bases. Germline V CDR1 and CDR2: MNHEY, SVGEGT. CDR3 size: 17 residues. The V and J ends lost 7 bases and 4 bases, in that order; junction bases with no gene match: 12. CDR3 nucleotide sequence: TGTGCCAGCACCACGCCGGACCTAGCGGGGGGTTACAATGAGCAGTTCTTC. As protein: CASTTPDLAGGYNEQFF.

The chain couples TRBV6-2 or TRBV6-3 to TRBJ1-2, with 12 bases fitting TRBD1. The CDR3 has 15 residues. Germline V gives CDR1 MNHEY, CDR2 SVGEGT. V lost 2 bases, J lost 8 bases, and 6 bases stayed unmatched. In DNA, the CDR3 is TGTGCCAGCAGTTACGGGACAGGGGGCGAAGGAGGCTACACCTTC. It yields the protein CASSYGTGGEGGYTF.

This chain links TRBV2 with TRBJ1-1, with 7 bases identical to TRBD1. V was clipped by 6 bases and J by 3 bases; unmatched bases: 10. CDR3 length: 15 residues. The germline V gene has CDR1 SNHLY and CDR2 FYNNEI. The CDR3 sequence is CASRPRDRYDTEAFF. CDR3 nucleotide sequence: TGTGCCAGCAGGCCTCGGGACAGATATGACACTGAAGCTTTCTTT. The full variable domain, completed using reference TRBV2 and TRBJ1-1, is EPEVTQTPSHQVTQMGQEVILRCVPISNHLYFYWYRQILGQKVEFLVSFYNNEISEKSEIFDDQFSVERPDGSNFTLKIRSTKLEDSAMYFCASRPRDRYDTEAFFGQGTRLTVV.

The chain employs TRBV9 and TRBJ1-1, with a possible D match to TRBD1 (6 bases). The CDR3 is 15 residues long. CDR1 is SGDLS, CDR2 YYNGEE, per germline. The V end was cut by 4 bases, the J end by 1 base, with 14 bases between. Here the CDR3 reads CASSPQGPANTEAFF. The CDR3 bases are TGTGCCAGCAGCCCTCAGGGGCCCGCGAACACTGAAGCTTTCTTT.

The chain has TRBV28 and TRBJ2-7, with D maybe TRBD2 (5 bases). The V end was cut by 2 bases, the J end by 3 bases, with 26 bases between. The CDR3 is made up of 19 amino acids. CDR1 MDHEN and CDR2 SYDVKM come from the germline V gene. The DNA of the CDR3 is TGTGCCAGCAGTTTAAACTCGTTCCATCCTGGACCTCGGGACTACGAGCAGTACTTC. As protein: CASSLNSFHPGPRDYEQYF.

J is TRBJ2-2 and V is TRBV14, with D perhaps assigned TRBD1 or TRBD2 (6 bases each). Germline assignment: CDR1 SGHDN and CDR2 FVKESK. This CDR3 spans 18 amino acids. Trimming took 5 bases from V and 3 from J, leaving 22 bases between them. CDR3 in amino acids: CASSTKGGSIRHTGELFF. CDR3 bases: TGTGCCAGCAGCACAAAGGGGGGATCGATCCGCCACACCGGGGAGCTGTTTTTT.

The genes are TRBV3-1 and TRBJ2-3, with D perhaps being TRBD1 or TRBD2 (6 bases each). V lost 0 bases, J lost 6 bases, and 13 bases lay in between. The CDR3 length is 15 residues. CDR1 LGHDT and CDR2 YNNKEL come from the germline V gene (reference sequence). The CDR3 coding sequence is TGTGCCAGCAGCCAAGAAGACGGGGGCCCTGATACGCAGTATTTT. This translates into CASSQEDGGPDTQYF.

Written as DNA, the CDR3 is TGTGCCAGCAGCCAAGCGGCATTTAGCGGGGGGCACACAGATACGCAGTATTTT. Encoded protein: CASSQAAFSGGHTDTQYF. V is TRBV3-1 and J is TRBJ2-3; 10 bases line up with TRBD2. This CDR3 contains 18 residues. Germline lookup yields CDR1 LGHDT and CDR2 YNNKEL (reference sequence). V shed 1 base and J 2 bases; nucleotides not matched to a gene: 9.

The chain couples TRBV12-3 or TRBV12-4 to TRBJ1-5; D gene uncertain. This CDR3 is built from 13 residues. Deletions cut 0 bases from V and 7 bases from J, with 7 bases between. CDR3 DNA: TGTGCCAGCAGTTTAGCCGTCGGCCAGCCCCAGCATTTT. This sequence encodes CASSLAVGQPQHF.

The V and J genes are TRBV19 and TRBJ2-1; 8 nucleotides match TRBD2. With V trimmed by 5 bases and J by 5 bases, 14 bases remained unmatched. This CDR3 comprises 17 residues. CDR1 LNHDA and CDR2 SQIVND come from the germline V gene (reference sequence). The CDR3 bases are TGTGCCAGTAGTCCATCCCCCGGGACTAGGGGGAACAATGAGCAGTTCTTC. It yields the protein CASSPSPGTRGNNEQFF.

The chain joins TRBV3-1 to TRBJ2-3, with D uncertain. Trimming pared 2 bases from V and 2 bases from J, leaving 2 bases between. CDR3 size: 12 residues. The V gene's germline CDR1 is LGHDT and CDR2 YNNKEL (reference sequence). CDR3 bases: TGTGCCAGCAGCCAACTCACAGATACGCAGTATTTT. It translates to CASSQLTDTQYF.

V usage is TRBV6-2 or TRBV6-3 and J usage is TRBJ2-3; D gene unclear. This CDR3 has 13 residues. Per the germline V gene, CDR1 is MNHEY and CDR2 is SVGEGT. The V end lost 6 bases, the J end lost 1 base, and 8 bases lay between the germline ends. DNA of the CDR3: TGTGCCAGCAGGGGTGGCGGCACAGATACGCAGTATTTT. Translated, it gives CASRGGGTDTQYF.

The sample holds one count of this clonotype. The V and J genes are TRBV3-1 and TRBJ1-2; D might be TRBD1 (5 bases). The V end lost 1 base, the J end lost 5 bases, and 14 bases lay between the germline ends. The germline V gene encodes CDR1 LGHDT and CDR2 YNNKEL (reference sequence). The CDR3 covers 15 residues. The CDR3 nucleotides read TGTGCCAGCAGCCAAGGGGGCGGTGGGCTATATGGCTACACCTTC. As protein: CASSQGGGGLYGYTF.

V usage is TRBV6-1 and J usage is TRBJ1-2; the D is unclear. This CDR3 is built from 14 residues. Trimming left V 0 bases short and J 7 bases short, with 12 bases between. Germline values: CDR1 MNHNS, CDR2 SASEGT. The CDR3 reads CASSEALHSGGYTF. The CDR3 coding sequence is TGTGCCAGCAGTGAAGCGCTTCACTCTGGTGGCTACACCTTC.

The chain is built from TRBV7-2 and TRBJ2-1, with 8 positions matching TRBD2. Germline assignment: CDR1 SGHTA and CDR2 FQGNSA. CDR3 size: 18 residues. V was clipped by 1 base and J by 3 bases; unmatched bases: 11. The CDR3 region is CASSLVFSGAIFYNEQFF. Written as DNA, the CDR3 is TGTGCCAGCAGCTTAGTTTTTAGCGGGGCCATATTCTACAATGAGCAGTTCTTC. The whole variable domain, remainder taken from reference TRBV7-2 and TRBJ2-1, is GAGVSQSPSNKVTEKGKDVELRCDPISGHTALYWYRQSLGQGLEFLIYFQGNSAPDKSGLPSDRFSAERTGGSVSTLTIQRTQQEDSAVYLCASSLVFSGAIFYNEQFFGPGTRLTVL.

The V gene is TRBV6-5, the J gene TRBJ2-3; 7 bases are shared with TRBD1. CDR3 length: 14 amino acids. The junction had 2 bases not matched to a gene; V was cut back by 5 bases and J by 0 bases. The germline gives CDR1 MNHEY, CDR2 SVGAGI. CDR3 sequence: CASSGQASTDTQYF. The CDR3 DNA sequence: TGTGCCAGCAGTGGACAGGCTAGCACAGATACGCAGTATTTT.

J is TRBJ2-5 and V is TRBV30, with no clear D. The CDR3 contains 14 residues. Germline assignment: CDR1 GTSNPN and CDR2 SVGIG (reference sequence). Trimming cost V 3 bases and J 5 bases, with 16 bases left between them. CDR3 coding DNA: TGTGCCTGGAGATCCCCGGGCTACGGGGAGACCCAGTACTTC. This gives the protein CAWRSPGYGETQYF.

The V and J genes are TRBV6-5 and TRBJ1-1, with D possibly matching TRBD1 (5 bases). With 4 bases removed from V and 0 bases from J, the gap between germline ends came to 12 bases. This CDR3 spans 15 amino acids. Germline CDR1 MNHEY, CDR2 SVGAGI. The CDR3 loop reads CASSSTDILNTEAFF. CDR3 bases: TGTGCCAGCAGTTCCACGGACATCCTGAACACTGAAGCTTTCTTT.

CDR3 residues: CASSFGGPRGTNIQYF. The CDR3 DNA follows: TGTGCCAGCAGTTTTGGGGGGCCCCGGGGTACCAACATTCAGTACTTC. The chain joins TRBV6-5 to TRBJ2-4; D may be TRBD1 or TRBD2 (6 bases each). CDR3 length: 16 residues. The ends were cut back, 4 bases at V and 7 bases at J, with 20 bases in the middle. CDR1 MNHEY and CDR2 SVGAGI come from the germline V gene.

The chain joins TRBV14 to TRBJ2-2; D is perhaps TRBD2 (5 bases). V lost 4 bases and J lost 4, with 10 bases in between. The CDR3 sequence is 14 residues long. CDR1 and CDR2 (germline): SGHDN, FVKESK. The CDR3 coding sequence is TGTGCCAGCAGCCCCCGGGGATTCACCGGGGAGCTGTTTTTT. Amino acid sequence: CASSPRGFTGELFF.

The chain joins TRBV5-4 to TRBJ1-2; 7 nucleotides line up with TRBD1. Germline V lookup: CDR1 SGHNT, CDR2 YYREEE (reference sequence). The CDR3 has 14 amino acids. After removal of 0 bases from V and 3 bases from J, the junction contained 2 bases not matched to a gene. The CDR3 DNA is TGTGCCAGCAGCTTGGGGGACAGCGACTATGGCTACACCTTC. This gives the protein CASSLGDSDYGYTF.

In this sample, this clonotype turned up once. This CDR3 is CASSSPPDRLSDQYF. The CDR3, as DNA: TGTGCCAGCAGCTCTCCACCAGACAGGCTGAGCGACCAGTACTTC. This chain links TRBV7-9 with TRBJ2-5; TRBD1 is a possible D gene (6 bases). CDR1 is SEHNR, CDR2 FQNEAQ, per germline (reference sequence). This CDR3 has 15 residues. Trimming stripped 4 bases from V and 10 bases from J, with 22 bases between. Using reference TRBV7-9 and TRBJ2-5 for the parts outside the CDR3, the full variable domain is DTGVSQNPRHKITKRGQNVTFRCDPISEHNRLYWYRQTLGQGPEFLTYFQNEAQLEKSRLLSDRFSAERPKGSFSTLEIQRTEQGDSAMYLCASSSPPDRLSDQYFGPGTRLLVL.

The J gene is TRBJ2-1, the V gene TRBV20-1; the D is unclear. CDR1 is DFQATT, CDR2 SNEGSKA, per germline (reference sequence). This CDR3 comprises 11 residues. Trimming cost V 1 base and J 9 bases, with 7 bases left between them. This CDR3 is CSARVGTEQFF. CDR3 in DNA: TGCAGTGCTAGAGTGGGAACTGAGCAGTTCTTC.

The CDR3 DNA follows: TGCAGCGTTCGGGGGACAGGGAACGAGCAGTACTTC. Its translation is CSVRGTGNEQYF. The gene calls are TRBV29-1 and TRBJ2-7, with TRBD1 identical over 9 bases. The V gene's germline CDR1 is SQVTM and CDR2 ANQGSEA. The CDR3 consists of 12 residues. Unmatched junction bases numbered 4, after V lost 5 bases and J lost 5 bases.

The chain has TRBV7-3 and TRBJ2-7; 8 bases line up with TRBD1. Germline assignment: CDR1 SGHTA and CDR2 FQGTGA. CDR3 length equals 13 residues. V shed 3 bases and J 5 bases; nucleotides not matched to a gene: 3. DNA for the CDR3: TGTGCCAGCAGCTTGACAGGGGACCACGAGCAGTACTTC. This translates into CASSLTGDHEQYF.